The 6 T cell receptor beta chains presented below share a single source sample, sequenced in a study of tumor-infiltrating lymphocytes in primary liver carcinoma. Germline DNA was extracted too, while blood RNA derived from unsorted whole blood. Using a constant-region primer together with ProtoScript II reverse transcriptase, TCR beta cDNA was made from around 500 ng of total RNA. Slightly modified ARM-PCR with three nested multiplex PCR rounds yielded TCR beta libraries. TRBV1-TRBV30 forward primers and a C-beta reverse primer were used in the first two PCR rounds, which each ran for around 11 cycles. TCRdb independently ran MiXCR on the multiplex PCR reads; one entry per CDR3 protein. This sample has approximately 320,000 distinct CDR3 sequences, with more than 55% found just once. Material for sequencing was peripheral blood. These receptors were taken from a woman aged 25 to 45 with primary liver carcinoma and hepatitis B virus infection.

This clonotype turned up a few times. This may stem from a read error, because a much larger clone lies one nucleotide away. The chain joins TRBV11-2 to TRBJ2-3; D is ambiguous. Per germline, CDR1 SGHAT and CDR2 FQNNGV. The CDR3 runs 14 residues. CDR3 bases: TGTGCCAACAGCTTTCGACGGAACACAGATACGCAGTATTTT. Translation gives CANSFRRNTDTQYF.

The J gene is TRBJ1-2, the V gene TRBV7-9, with D possibly TRBD1 on 6 matching bases. Germline lookup yields CDR1 SEHNR and CDR2 FQNEAQ (reference sequence). V lost 6 bases and J lost 0, with 14 bases in between. The CDR3 contains 15 residues. The CDR3 loop reads CASSRAGDSNYGYTF. The DNA for the CDR3 is TGTGCCAGCAGTCGAGCAGGGGACTCTAACTATGGCTACACCTTC.

This chain uses TRBV6-2 or TRBV6-3 with TRBJ2-5; 9 nucleotides match TRBD2. The trim removed 1 base at V and 5 bases at J, leaving 5 bases unmatched. The CDR3 totals 15 residues. Germline values: CDR1 MNHEY, CDR2 SVGEGT. This chain's CDR3 is CASSYFPSGNETQYF. In DNA, the CDR3 is TGTGCCAGCAGTTACTTCCCTAGCGGGAATGAGACCCAGTACTTC.

This chain uses TRBV7-9 with TRBJ2-5; no clear D gene. V was pared by 5 bases and J by 11 bases, with 15 bases between. Germline-derived CDR1 and CDR2 are SEHNR and FQNEAQ (reference sequence). The CDR3 is made up of 12 amino acids. The CDR3: CASSRLGNEQYF. The CDR3 bases are TGTGCCAGCAGCAGACTTGGCAATGAGCAGTACTTC.

The chain employs TRBV4-3 and TRBJ2-1; 11 bases line up with TRBD2. The CDR3 totals 17 residues. Germline V CDR1 and CDR2: LGHNA, YSLEER. The J segment lost 4 bases and the V segment lost 5 bases, leaving 10 bases of the junction unmatched. The CDR3 protein is CASSSRLAGNPYNEQFF. DNA of the CDR3: TGCGCCAGCAGCTCACGACTAGCGGGAAACCCTTACAATGAGCAGTTCTTC.

J is TRBJ2-5 and V is TRBV5-1, with 8 bases lining up with TRBD1. V lost 1 base, J lost 1 base, and 0 bases stayed unmatched. This CDR3 spans 14 amino acids. CDR1 SGHRS and CDR2 YFSETQ come from the germline V gene. The chain's CDR3 is CASSLTGGQETQYF. CDR3 in DNA: TGCGCCAGCAGCTTGACAGGGGGCCAAGAGACCCAGTACTTC.